This note documents a single TCR beta chain sequence. Deletions cut 6 bases from V and 4 bases from J, with 15 bases between. The germline V gene encodes CDR1 MNHEY and CDR2 SMNVEV (reference sequence). This CDR3 spans 14 amino acids. The data derive from a study of blood T cell repertoires in COVID-19. Study background: T cells, B-cell-depleted T cells, or PBMCs provided the cDNA or gDNA that served as material.

Methods used by the authors: The assay estimated nucleated cells by amplifying reference gene primers. This table comes from immunoSEQ multiplex PCR, and its TCRdb copy is limited to in-frame clones, with some not included. For V, J and clone size, that table is used; D and trimming come from the DNA. The sample lists under 250,000 clones; about four fifths were seen once. The TCR was taken from a woman aged 40 to 49 with acute COVID-19. The specimen was PBMCs or T cells enriched from blood (not recorded which). The V gene is TRBV27, the J gene TRBJ1-2; D gene ambiguous. This CDR3 reads CASSLDGGFYGYTF. DNA of the CDR3: TGTGCCAGCAGCCTAGACGGAGGGTTCTATGGCTACACCTTC.